These 30 T cell receptor beta chains were sequenced from one sample in a study of T cell responses to AZD1222 COVID-19 vaccine (dated by TCRdb to about 2021). Library creation used the immunoSEQ multiplex PCR assay. TCRdb mirrors the immuneACCESS table, restricted to in-frame sequences. Some clones are absent from its copies; in checked studies, under half trace to an unresolved V gene, and the reason for the others is unknown. The sample yields 130,000 or so clones; roughly 93% were counted once. The ten largest clones represent over 1.5% of the sample. In the paper's terms, the time point label means: baseline before first vaccination. Sample: peripheral blood, taken on day 0 of AZD1222 vaccination. These receptors all come from an adult in good health.

The CDR3 loop reads CASTFSGLERGGYTF. CDR3 nucleotide sequence: TGTGCCAGTACATTTTCCGGGCTCGAAAGAGGGGGCTACACCTTC. This chain joins TRBV19 and TRBJ1-2; D uncertain. The V and J ends lost 7 bases and 8 bases respectively, with 23 bases between them. CDR1 LNHDA and CDR2 SQIVND come from the germline V gene (reference sequence). This CDR3 contains 15 residues.

This clone has at least ten counts. The chain couples TRBV6-4 to TRBJ2-1; TRBD2 matches 7 bases. The CDR3 covers 14 residues. The germline V gene has CDR1 MRHNA and CDR2 SNTAGT. With 2 bases clipped from V and 7 bases from J, the junction kept 5 bases outside the gene matches. The CDR3 region is CASSDGRERNEQFF. CDR3 DNA sequence: TGTGCCAGCAGTGACGGGCGGGAGAGGAATGAGCAGTTCTTC.

This sequence joins TRBV7-9 and TRBJ1-1, with 8 bases aligning to TRBD1. V lost 5 bases and J lost 7; bases outside the gene matches: 9. CDR1 SEHNR and CDR2 FQNEAQ come from the germline V gene (reference sequence). The CDR3 totals 14 residues. The CDR3 sequence: CASSLSGGMVEAFF. The CDR3 bases are TGTGCCAGCAGCCTCTCAGGGGGCATGGTTGAAGCTTTCTTT.

The rearrangement links TRBV10-3 to TRBJ1-1; D gene unclear. CDR1 is ENHRY and CDR2 is SYGVKD in the germline V gene. This CDR3 is built from 13 residues. The germline V and J ends were trimmed by 2 bases and 2 bases, with 6 bases remaining between them. The CDR3 here is CAISERVNTEAFF. For the CDR3, the DNA is TGTGCCATCAGTGAGCGGGTAAACACTGAAGCTTTCTTT.

This clone was detected only once. The chain links TRBV20-1 to TRBJ1-2; perhaps TRBD1 as D (6 bases). CDR1 is DFQATT and CDR2 is SNEGSKA in the germline V gene (reference sequence). Trimming removed 6 bases at V and 2 bases at J, with 7 bases between. There are 11 residues in the CDR3. DNA for the CDR3: TGCAGTGCCGACAGGAACTATGGCTACACCTTC. As protein: CSADRNYGYTF.

The J gene is TRBJ2-1, the V gene TRBV9; D may be TRBD2 (6 bases). Trimming left V 0 bases short and J 6 bases short, with 10 bases between. From germline, CDR1 is SGDLS and CDR2 YYNGEE. CDR3 length equals 14 residues. The CDR3 sequence is CASSVEERVNEQFF. CDR3 coding DNA: TGTGCCAGCAGCGTAGAAGAGCGGGTCAATGAGCAGTTCTTC.

This sequence joins TRBV18 and TRBJ2-7; the match to TRBD1 covers 10 bases. Germline V gene lookup returns CDR1 KGHSH and CDR2 LQKENI. The CDR3 totals 15 residues. Germline trimming cut 3 bases from V and 1 base from J; bases unmatched to any gene: 3. In DNA, the CDR3 is TGTGCCAGCTCACCGGCGGGACAGGGGTCCTACGAGCAGTACGTC. Translated, it gives CASSPAGQGSYEQYV.

The chain recombines TRBV2 with TRBJ1-3; tentative D call: TRBD1 (5 bases). Trimming pared 8 bases from V and 1 base from J, leaving 12 bases between. The CDR3 totals 14 residues. The germline gives CDR1 SNHLY, CDR2 FYNNEI. The chain's CDR3 is CASFKGRSGNTIYF. In DNA, the CDR3 is TGTGCCAGCTTTAAGGGGCGGTCTGGAAACACCATATATTTT.

The genes are TRBV2 and TRBJ1-4; 7 bases are a match to TRBD1. CDR3 length: 14 amino acids. Germline V gives CDR1 SNHLY, CDR2 FYNNEI. Unmatched junction bases numbered 4, after V lost 7 bases and J lost 2 bases. In nucleotides, the CDR3 is TGTGCCAGCATCGAACAGGGGACTAATGAAAAACTGTTTTTT. This gives the protein CASIEQGTNEKLFF.

V gene TRBV28 combines with J gene TRBJ2-3; 7 bases agree with TRBD2. The V gene's germline CDR1 is MDHEN and CDR2 SYDVKM. This CDR3 is built from 16 residues. The J segment lost 2 bases and the V segment lost 2 bases, leaving 7 bases of the junction unmatched. The CDR3 sequence: CASSLLAVKPTDTQYF. The DNA of the CDR3 is TGTGCCAGCAGTTTACTAGCGGTCAAACCCACAGATACGCAGTATTTT.

As DNA, the CDR3 is TGTGCCAGCGGCCGGCAGGGGTGGGAGAATTCACCCCTCCACTTT. This codes for CASGRQGWENSPLHF. The V gene is TRBV9, the J gene TRBJ1-6; TRBD1 might be the D (6 bases). Trimming removed 7 bases from V and 7 bases from J, with 18 bases in between. The V gene's germline CDR1 is SGDLS and CDR2 YYNGEE. The CDR3 covers 15 residues.

CDR3 sequence reads: CASSEQGRDEKLFF. DNA of the CDR3: TGTGCCAGCAGTGAACAGGGGAGGGATGAAAAACTGTTTTTT. The rearrangement joins TRBV6-1 to TRBJ1-4; the D gene is possibly TRBD1 (6 bases). The germline V and J ends were trimmed by 2 bases and 6 bases, with 10 bases remaining between them. The CDR3 consists of 14 residues. CDR1 is MNHNS and CDR2 is SASEGT in the germline V gene.

The rearrangement links TRBV7-2 to TRBJ1-5, with D unresolved. Germline CDR1 reads SGHTA; CDR2 reads FQGNSA. Trimming removed 0 bases at V and 5 bases at J, with 11 bases between. CDR3 length: 15 residues. CDR3 bases: TGTGCCAGCAGCTTAGCCTTCGGGAACGATCAGCCCCAGCATTTT. Translated: CASSLAFGNDQPQHF.

J is TRBJ1-1 and V is TRBV3-1 (or the pseudogene TRBV3-2), with D perhaps TRBD1 (6 bases). Germline values: CDR1 LGHDT, CDR2 YNNKEL (reference sequence). V lost 3 bases and J 5 bases, leaving 10 bases between the germline ends. This CDR3 is built from 13 residues. The DNA of the CDR3 is TGTGCCAGCAGCCAGGGACATAAGACTGAAGCTTTCTTT. Translating it yields CASSQGHKTEAFF.

The CDR3 DNA reads as TGTGCCAGCAGTTTATGGAAGTCCCCAAGCAATCAGCCCCAGCATTTT. Its protein is CASSLWKSPSNQPQHF. The chain combines TRBV28 with TRBJ1-5, with unresolved D. CDR1 MDHEN and CDR2 SYDVKM come from the germline V gene. Trimming pared 0 bases from V and 1 base from J, leaving 10 bases between. The CDR3 runs 16 residues.

The chain uses TRBV19 and TRBJ1-1; D is possibly TRBD1 (6 bases). Trimming removed 2 bases from V and 0 bases from J, with 10 bases in between. Germline CDR1 is LNHDA and CDR2 is SQIVND (reference sequence). The CDR3 totals 15 residues. CDR3 amino acids: CASSIRGDMNTEAFF. DNA of the CDR3: TGTGCCAGTAGTATACGGGGGGACATGAACACTGAAGCTTTCTTT.

This clone was recorded once. The chain employs TRBV9 and TRBJ1-4; 7 bases match TRBD1. There are 12 residues in the CDR3. CDR1 and CDR2 from the germline V gene are SGDLS and YYNGEE. V shed 3 bases, J shed 12 bases, and the junction held 5 bases outside the gene matches. CDR3 nucleotides: TGTGCCAGCAGCGGGTCAGGGGGTGAACTGTTTTTT. Amino acids: CASSGSGGELFF.

The rearrangement links TRBV2 to TRBJ1-5, with D maybe TRBD1 (6 bases). Germline V gives CDR1 SNHLY, CDR2 FYNNEI. V gave up 6 bases and J gave up 0 bases, with 15 bases separating them. The CDR3 extends over 16 amino acids. In DNA, the CDR3 is TGTGCCAGCAGGCCTACCACAGGGTATAGCAATCAGCCCCAGCATTTT. It translates to CASRPTTGYSNQPQHF.

This clone occurred once. The chain combines TRBV5-6 with TRBJ1-6; unclear D gene. The CDR3 has 14 amino acids. V lost 0 bases and J lost 6, with 7 bases in between. Looked up from germline, CDR1 is SGHDT and CDR2 is YYEEEE. In nucleotides, the CDR3 is TGTGCCAGCAGCTTGGCGGGGTTTAATTCACCCCTCCACTTT. Translated: CASSLAGFNSPLHF. Together with reference TRBV5-6 and TRBJ1-6, the CDR3 gives the full variable domain: DAGVTQSPTHLIKTRGQQVTLRCSPKSGHDTVSWYQQALGQGPQFIFQYYEEEERQRGNFPDRFSGHQFPNYSSELNVNALLLGDSALYLCASSLAGFNSPLHFGNGTRLTVT.

The chain joins TRBV19 to TRBJ1-4; 8 nucleotides match TRBD1. The germline V gene has CDR1 LNHDA and CDR2 SQIVND (reference sequence). Trimming at V came to 6 bases and at J to 5 bases, leaving 8 bases not matched to a gene. The CDR3 is 15 residues long. CDR3 amino acids: CASRGQASDNEKLFF. The CDR3 bases are TGTGCCAGTAGGGGACAGGCCTCAGACAATGAAAAACTGTTTTTT.

The genes are TRBV19 and TRBJ1-2; 8 positions agree with TRBD1. Germline assignment: CDR1 LNHDA and CDR2 SQIVND (reference sequence). The CDR3 is 14 amino acids. Trimming at V came to 8 bases and at J to 4 bases, leaving 9 bases not matched to a gene. CDR3 nucleotides: TGTGCCAGTCGGACAGGGTCTATCGGCTATGGCTACACCTTC. Translation gives CASRTGSIGYGYTF.

This clone was seen a single time. The CDR3 is CASSFIGQGRGNTEAFF. CDR3 nucleotides: TGTGCCAGCAGTTTTATCGGGCAGGGGCGCGGGAACACTGAAGCTTTCTTT. The chain has TRBV28 and TRBJ1-1, with a possible D match to TRBD1 (6 bases). There are 17 residues in the CDR3. V dropped 3 bases and J dropped 1 base, with 18 bases sitting between them. Germline V lookup: CDR1 MDHEN, CDR2 SYDVKM.

The V gene is TRBV5-6, the J gene TRBJ2-7, with TRBD1 identical over 7 bases. The V gene's germline CDR1 is SGHDT and CDR2 YYEEEE. The CDR3 runs to 15 residues. J lost 6 bases, V lost 7 bases, and 16 bases had no gene match. CDR3 in DNA: TGTGCCAGCTGCCGGGCCCGTGACAGGGAGTGCGAGCAGTACGTC. As protein: CASCRARDRECEQYV.

The chain employs TRBV4-2 and TRBJ1-6; maybe TRBD1 (6 bases). Trimming took 6 bases from V and 8 from J, leaving 17 bases between them. The CDR3 is 15 amino acids. CDR1 LGHNA and CDR2 YNFKEQ come from the germline V gene. The CDR3 sequence is CASSRGGTFHSPLHF. In DNA, the CDR3 is TGTGCCAGCAGTCGGGGAGGGACATTCCATTCACCCCTCCACTTT.

The chain employs TRBV3-1 (or the pseudogene TRBV3-2) and TRBJ1-5; D is perhaps TRBD1 (5 bases). This CDR3 is 18 amino acids long. Germline-derived CDR1 and CDR2 are LGHDT and YNNKEL (reference sequence). Deletions cut 4 bases from V and 2 bases from J, with 21 bases between. CDR3 region: CASSPPIPGTARNQPQHF. CDR3 DNA: TGTGCCAGCAGCCCGCCGATCCCCGGGACCGCACGCAATCAGCCCCAGCATTTT.

The rearrangement uses TRBV4-3 and TRBJ2-1; possibly TRBD2 for D (5 bases). Germline V CDR1 and CDR2: LGHNA, YSLEER. V lost 1 base, J lost 7 bases, and 17 bases lay in between. CDR3 length: 16 residues. In DNA, the CDR3 is TGCGCCAGCAGCCAAGGGGTTGCCGCAACGGGGAATGAGCAGTTCTTC. Translated, it gives CASSQGVAATGNEQFF.

The V and J genes are TRBV30 and TRBJ2-5; 12 bases are shared with TRBD2. The CDR3 consists of 15 residues. The junction had 6 bases not matched to a gene; V was cut back by 2 bases and J by 5 bases. CDR1 and CDR2 (germline): GTSNPN, SVGIG (reference sequence). The CDR3 nucleotides read TGTGCCTGGAGTACGGGACTAGCGGGCTTGGAGACCCAGTACTTC. Translated, it gives CAWSTGLAGLETQYF. Variable domain in full (rest from reference TRBV30 and TRBJ2-5): SQTIHQWPATLVQPVGSPLSLECTVEGTSNPNLYWYRQAAGRGLQLLFYSVGIGQISSEVPQNLSASRPQDRQFILSSKKLLLSDSGFYLCAWSTGLAGLETQYFGPGTRLLVL.

This chain links TRBV9 with TRBJ1-2; D is undetermined. Looked up from germline, CDR1 is SGDLS and CDR2 is YYNGEE. The CDR3 extends over 12 amino acids. V lost 4 bases and J 7 bases, leaving 11 bases between the germline ends. CDR3 residues: CASSTTVRGYTF. In DNA form, the CDR3 reads TGTGCCAGCAGCACAACCGTCCGTGGCTACACCTTC.

V gene TRBV25-1 combines with J gene TRBJ1-1; TRBD1 matches at 9 bases. Germline V gene data show CDR1 as MGHDK and CDR2 as SYGVNS. V trimming: 1 base; J trimming: 4 bases; junction bases outside the gene matches: 4. The CDR3 has 15 residues. Here the CDR3 reads CASSESGTGTTEAFF. CDR3 bases: TGTGCCAGCAGTGAATCCGGGACAGGGACCACTGAAGCTTTCTTT.

The chain employs TRBV7-2 and TRBJ2-3, with TRBD2 identical over 9 bases. After removal of 3 bases from V and 4 bases from J, the junction contained 5 bases not matched to a gene. CDR1 is SGHTA and CDR2 is FQGNSA in the germline V gene. This CDR3 is built from 15 residues. CDR3: CASSLRREGSDTQYF. The CDR3 DNA reads TGTGCCAGCAGCTTGAGGCGGGAGGGGTCAGATACGCAGTATTTT. Using reference TRBV7-2 and TRBJ2-3 for the parts outside the CDR3, the full variable domain is GAGVSQSPSNKVTEKGKDVELRCDPISGHTALYWYRQSLGQGLEFLIYFQGNSAPDKSGLPSDRFSAERTGGSVSTLTIQRTQQEDSAVYLCASSLRREGSDTQYFGPGTRLTVL.